These T cell receptor beta chains were read from a single sample in a study of CD8+CD57+ T cells in acquired aplastic anemia. TCRdb re-derived calls from the reads in MiXCR, one entry per CDR3 protein. The table lists roughly 260,000 distinct CDR3 sequences, around half of them singletons. What was sequenced was sorted CD4+, CD8+, or CD8+CD57+ T cells (not recorded which) from PBMCs. Receptors were obtained from a human donor with aplastic anemia. Each CDR3 is given with its conserved first and last residue. The D gene is left open where the match is weak. Not all rows give a size; the values are once, few, many and, for expanded clones, a class.

V gene,D gene,clone size,J gene,CDR3 protein,CDR3 DNA
TRBV24-1,TRBD2,.,TRBJ2-1,CASSLAGGPANEQFF,TGTGCCAGCAGCCTAGCGGGGGGGCCAGCCAATGAGCAGTTCTTC
TRBV4-3,.,.,TRBJ2-7,CASSQEISGHYEQYF,TGCGCCAGCAGCCAAGAGATATCCGGCCACTACGAGCAGTACTTC
TRBV29-1,TRBD1,.,TRBJ1-2,CSGVGGQKNYGYTF,TGCAGCGGGGTTGGGGGACAGAAAAACTATGGCTACACCTTC
TRBV9,.,many,TRBJ2-2,CASSLLQNTGELFF,TGTGCCAGCAGCCTCCTACAGAACACCGGGGAGCTGTTTTTT
TRBV9,.,many,TRBJ1-2,CASSPRRNGYTF,TGTGCCAGCAGCCCCCGGCGGAATGGCTACACCTTC
TRBV6-5,TRBD2,.,TRBJ2-5,CASSPDVGGEAQYF,TGTGCCAGCAGTCCAGATGTTGGGGGGGAGGCCCAGTACTTC
TRBV5-4,.,.,TRBJ2-5,CASSLGMGETQYF,TGTGCCAGCAGTCTGGGGATGGGGGAGACCCAGTACTTC
TRBV10-2,.,many,TRBJ2-2,CASSEASGPTGELFF,TGCGCCAGCAGTGAAGCTTCGGGGCCCACCGGGGAGCTGTTTTTT
TRBV7-9,.,.,TRBJ1-5,CASSLVGVQPQHF,TGTGCCAGCAGCTTAGTAGGGGTCCAGCCCCAGCATTTT
TRBV9,TRBD1,many,TRBJ2-3,CASSVGGQSTDTQYF,TGTGCCAGCAGCGTAGGGGGACAGAGCACAGATACGCAGTATTTT
TRBV6-4,TRBD1,many,TRBJ2-1,CASSTHGQGIYNEQFF,TGTGCCAGCAGTACCCATGGACAGGGGATCTACAATGAGCAGTTCTTC
TRBV19,TRBD2,many,TRBJ2-3,CASSPTGLVFDTQYF,TGTGCCAGTAGTCCAACGGGACTAGTCTTTGATACGCAGTATTTT
TRBV4-1,.,.,TRBJ1-6,CASSSSGGSLDSPLHF,TGCGCCAGCAGCTCCAGTGGTGGCAGTCTCGATTCACCCCTCCACTTT
TRBV19,.,few,TRBJ2-1,CASSINRGLDDEQFF,TGTGCCAGTAGTATCAATCGGGGGTTAGACGATGAGCAGTTCTTC
TRBV5-5,.,once,TRBJ1-2,CASSSRGSYGYTF,TGTGCCAGCAGCTCCCGTGGGTCCTATGGCTACACCTTC
TRBV19,.,.,TRBJ1-6,CASSGTYNSPLHF,TGTGCCAGTAGTGGGACCTATAATTCACCCCTCCACTTT